Each of the 32 T cell receptor beta chains below was sequenced from the same sample in a study of T-cell reconstitution after alpha-beta-depleted transplantation in children. Unique molecular identifiers were used in preparing the TCRbeta library. From the PCR reads, TCRdb called clonotypes with MiXCR, one entry per CDR3 protein. The table includes a few hundred thousand distinct CDR3 sequences, under 20% detected once. Source: PBMCs, mostly from graft donor cells, taken 360 days after TCRalphabeta/CD19-depleted stem cell transplant. These receptors all come from a boy younger than two who had a stem cell transplant for Wiskott-Aldrich syndrome, so the T cells may come from the graft donor.

There are many counts of this clonotype. The chain links TRBV7-9 to TRBJ2-1; D is undetermined. CDR1 and CDR2 (germline): SEHNR, FQNEAQ (reference sequence). The germline V and J ends were trimmed by 5 bases and 9 bases, with 5 bases remaining between them. The CDR3 has 10 residues. The CDR3 DNA reads TGTGCCAGCAGCGCCGGTGAGCAGTTCTTC. Amino acids: CASSAGEQFF.

V usage is TRBV15 and J usage is TRBJ2-2; D is perhaps TRBD1 or TRBD2 (5 bases each). Germline assignment: CDR1 LNHNV and CDR2 YYDKDF (reference sequence). Trimming pared 0 bases from V and 4 bases from J, leaving 12 bases between. CDR3 length: 16 amino acids. In nucleotides, the CDR3 is TGTGCCACCAGCAGAGATAGAAGGGGAGTCACCGGGGAGCTGTTTTTT. Translating gives CATSRDRRGVTGELFF.

The sample holds a few counts of this clonotype. In DNA, the CDR3 is TGTGCCAGCAGCTTAGTACCCTACCCCCATGGCTACACCTTC. It codes for CASSLVPYPHGYTF. The chain links TRBV7-2 to TRBJ1-2; no definite D call. The V gene's germline CDR1 is SGHTA and CDR2 FQGNSA. The CDR3 extends over 14 amino acids. Trimming cost V 1 base and J 6 bases, with 12 bases left between them.

This clonotype was seen only a few times. The chain carries TRBV7-8 and TRBJ2-5; weak D call: TRBD1 (5 bases). The CDR3 extends over 13 amino acids. Germline V gene data show CDR1 as SGHVS and CDR2 as FQNEAQ. V was clipped by 5 bases and J by 7 bases, with 14 bases between them. The chain's CDR3 is CASSPRASGTQYF. The CDR3 region has the DNA TGTGCCAGCAGCCCCAGGGCCTCGGGGACCCAGTACTTC.

The table lists this clonotype with a few counts. The J gene is TRBJ1-2, the V gene TRBV18; 8 bases match TRBD1. This CDR3 contains 15 residues. With 2 bases clipped from V and 4 bases from J, the junction kept 6 bases outside the gene matches. CDR1 is KGHSH and CDR2 is LQKENI in the germline V gene. CDR3 residues: CASSPTDRVGYGYTF. CDR3 DNA: TGTGCCAGCTCACCAACGGACAGGGTTGGCTATGGCTACACCTTC.

A few counts support this clonotype. V usage is TRBV12-3 or TRBV12-4 and J usage is TRBJ1-5, with a tentative D call TRBD1 (6 bases). The V gene lost 6 bases and the J gene lost 6 bases, with 18 bases spanning the gap. This CDR3 contains 15 residues. The CDR3 loop is CASSRGQSPGQPQHF. The DNA of the CDR3 is TGTGCCAGCAGCCGTGGACAGAGTCCGGGTCAGCCCCAGCATTTT.

This chain connects TRBV11-2 to TRBJ2-1; weak D call: TRBD2 (5 bases). This CDR3 region has 16 residues. The V and J ends lost 5 bases and 0 bases respectively, with 14 bases between them. Germline V gene lookup returns CDR1 SGHAT and CDR2 FQNNGV. The CDR3 coding sequence is TGTGCCAGCAGCCCCGTCCGGGGTAACTCCTACAATGAGCAGTTCTTC. Translated, it gives CASSPVRGNSYNEQFF.

This chain uses TRBV10-3 with TRBJ2-2; TRBD1 is a possible D gene (7 bases). The length of the CDR3 is 13 residues. V lost 10 bases, J lost 4 bases, and 13 bases lay in between. Germline V lookup: CDR1 ENHRY, CDR2 SYGVKD. CDR3 sequence reads: CATPGGSTGELFF. Written as DNA, the CDR3 is TGTGCCACACCAGGGGGGAGCACCGGGGAGCTGTTTTTT.

This clonotype was seen repeatedly, ten times or more. The rearrangement links TRBV6-5 to TRBJ2-7, with TRBD2 matching 9 bases. CDR3 length: 14 residues. The ends lost 2 bases at V and 2 bases at J; junction bases unmatched: 1. The germline V gene has CDR1 MNHEY and CDR2 SVGAGI. Here the CDR3 reads CASSYGGRAYEQYF. CDR3 coding DNA: TGTGCCAGCAGTTACGGCGGGAGGGCCTACGAGCAGTACTTC.

The chain links TRBV12-3 or TRBV12-4 to TRBJ2-4; a possible D gene is TRBD1 (6 bases). V was pared by 8 bases and J by 0 bases, with 14 bases between. This CDR3 comprises 15 residues. This CDR3 is CASAFRGLAKNIQYF. CDR3 coding DNA: TGTGCCAGCGCCTTTAGGGGGTTAGCCAAAAACATTCAGTACTTC.

This clonotype was counted between two and nine times. The chain joins TRBV10-3 to TRBJ1-2; TRBD1 matches 7 bases. Germline values: CDR1 ENHRY, CDR2 SYGVKD. The CDR3 contains 14 residues. With V trimmed by 2 bases and J by 6 bases, 6 bases remained unmatched. The DNA for the CDR3 is TGTGCCATCAGTGAGACCCAGGGGGTCGATGGCTACACCTTC. Amino acid sequence: CAISETQGVDGYTF.

The chain uses TRBV10-3 and TRBJ2-7, with D possibly TRBD2 on 6 matching bases. Germline V gene data show CDR1 as ENHRY and CDR2 as SYGVKD. V was pared by 5 bases and J by 1 base, with 18 bases between. This CDR3 is built from 16 residues. CDR3 bases: TGTGCCATCAGTCTCCTCAGGGAGGATTGGTCCTACGAGCAGTACTTC. Protein sequence: CAISLLREDWSYEQYF.

The chain is built from TRBV19 and TRBJ2-6; D remains unclear. This CDR3 contains 15 residues. Germline V gene data show CDR1 as LNHDA and CDR2 as SQIVND (reference sequence). V was clipped by 3 bases and J by 0 bases, with 6 bases between them. The CDR3, as DNA: TGTGCCAGTAGTATCGGTCACTCTGGGGCCAACGTCCTGACTTTC. Translation: CASSIGHSGANVLTF.

This clonotype has a handful of counts. The V call is TRBV7-9, the J call TRBJ2-1, with 8 positions matching TRBD2. V lost 0 bases and J lost 14; bases outside the gene matches: 9. The CDR3 has 14 residues. Germline CDR1 is SEHNR and CDR2 is FQNEAQ (reference sequence). In DNA form, the CDR3 reads TGTGCCAGCAGCTTAGCGCCTTCCGGGACTAGAGAGTTCTTC. Translating it yields CASSLAPSGTREFF.

This clonotype was seen more than once but under ten times. V gene TRBV25-1 combines with J gene TRBJ2-7; 9 nucleotides align to TRBD2. Germline loops: CDR1 MGHDK, CDR2 SYGVNS. Losses at the gene ends were 3 bases for V and 3 bases for J; bases not matched to a gene: 6. The CDR3 is 15 amino acids. The CDR3 nucleotides are TGTGCCAGCAGTGAGGCTAGCGGGGAGTACTACGAGCAGTACTTC. Encoded protein: CASSEASGEYYEQYF.

The chain is built from TRBV2 and TRBJ1-1; D remains ambiguous. Germline CDR1 and CDR2: SNHLY and FYNNEI. The CDR3 totals 14 residues. Trimming removed 1 base at V and 7 bases at J, with 13 bases between. The CDR3 spells CASSEVKGAVEAFF. In DNA form, the CDR3 reads TGTGCCAGCAGTGAAGTTAAGGGAGCGGTTGAAGCTTTCTTT.

V gene TRBV6-4 combines with J gene TRBJ2-1, with D unclear. CDR1 and CDR2 from the germline V gene are MRHNA and SNTAGT. V dropped 0 bases and J dropped 5 bases, with 14 bases sitting between them. The CDR3 runs 16 residues. The CDR3 bases are TGTGCCAGCAGTGACTCTGGTACTCCACCTAACAATGAGCAGTTCTTC. Translation: CASSDSGTPPNNEQFF.

This clonotype occurred a few times. CDR3 amino acids: CASSQNRGLNTEAFF. The CDR3 DNA is TGTGCCAGCAGTCAGAACAGGGGATTAAACACTGAAGCTTTCTTT. The V gene is TRBV12-3 or TRBV12-4, the J gene TRBJ1-1; 7 bases match TRBD1. CDR3 size: 15 residues. The J segment lost 2 bases and the V segment lost 5 bases, leaving 8 bases of the junction unmatched.

The rearrangement joins TRBV4-1 to TRBJ2-1; TRBD1 is a possible D gene (5 bases). Trimming took off 6 bases at V and 6 bases at J, with 6 bases between the two ends. Germline V gene lookup returns CDR1 MGHRA and CDR2 YSYEKL. The CDR3 loop spans 11 amino acids. Here the CDR3 reads CASRDSNEQFF. CDR3 nucleotides: TGCGCCAGCAGAGACAGCAATGAGCAGTTCTTC.

This clonotype came up a few times. The chain recombines TRBV12-3 or TRBV12-4 with TRBJ2-5; D is perhaps TRBD1 (6 bases). The V end lost 7 bases, the J end lost 2 bases, and 14 bases lay between the germline ends. This CDR3 is built from 14 residues. CDR3 loop: CASTRGHSQETQYF. In DNA form, the CDR3 reads TGTGCCAGCACTAGGGGACACTCTCAAGAGACCCAGTACTTC.

The chain carries TRBV24-1 and TRBJ2-1, with D uncertain. CDR3 length: 14 residues. V dropped 9 bases and J dropped 6 bases, with 17 bases sitting between them. In germline, CDR1 is KGHDR, CDR2 SFDVKD. The CDR3 sequence is CATASLPESNEQFF. CDR3 DNA sequence: TGTGCCACCGCCTCCCTACCTGAATCCAATGAGCAGTTCTTC.

This clonotype was detected a few times. This sequence joins TRBV10-3 and TRBJ2-2; D remains unclear. The V end lost 0 bases, the J end lost 0 bases, and 11 bases lay between the germline ends. The CDR3 covers 17 residues. Germline CDR1 reads ENHRY; CDR2 reads SYGVKD. CDR3 sequence (DNA): TGTGCCATCAGTGAGTCGTATAGGATGGCGAACACCGGGGAGCTGTTTTTT. Translating gives CAISESYRMANTGELFF.

The CDR3: CASSLGHSPYEQYF. CDR3 nucleotides: TGCGCCAGCAGCTTGGGACACTCCCCTTACGAGCAGTACTTC. The chain combines TRBV5-1 with TRBJ2-7, with D unclear. This CDR3 is 14 amino acids long. Germline V gene lookup returns CDR1 SGHRS and CDR2 YFSETQ. The V end was cut by 0 bases, the J end by 4 bases, with 11 bases between.

The chain employs TRBV5-1 and TRBJ2-3, with D uncertain. CDR1 and CDR2 from the germline V gene are SGHRS and YFSETQ. V dropped 5 bases and J dropped 3 bases, with 13 bases sitting between them. The CDR3 runs 14 residues. The chain's CDR3 is CASRSQTGTDTQYF. The CDR3 DNA reads TGCGCCAGCAGATCCCAAACCGGGACAGATACGCAGTATTTT.

This clonotype was observed a handful of times. This chain connects TRBV10-3 to TRBJ1-1; unclear D gene. The V and J ends lost 6 bases and 5 bases respectively, with 13 bases between them. Looked up from germline, CDR1 is ENHRY and CDR2 is SYGVKD. CDR3 length: 13 residues. In DNA, the CDR3 is TGTGCCATCAGCACCTTGAAGGGTACTGAAGCTTTCTTT. This sequence encodes CAISTLKGTEAFF.

This clonotype has just a few counts. The chain uses TRBV5-1 and TRBJ2-1, with 13 bases matching TRBD2. Germline assignment: CDR1 SGHRS and CDR2 YFSETQ. CDR3 length: 16 amino acids. Trimming removed 4 bases from V and 10 bases from J; junction bases left unmatched: 11. The CDR3 DNA reads TGCGCCAGCAGCCCCCTGACTAGCGGGAGGTCGGTAGAGCAGTTCTTC. Its protein product is CASSPLTSGRSVEQFF.

In its sample, this clonotype was seen a few times. The rearrangement joins TRBV20-1 to TRBJ1-1; D may be TRBD1 (6 bases). Germline V gene lookup returns CDR1 DFQATT and CDR2 SNEGSKA (reference sequence). The CDR3 sequence is 15 residues long. V lost 4 bases and J 0 bases, leaving 15 bases between the germline ends. CDR3 sequence reads: CSATPGTRMNTEAFF. CDR3 in DNA: TGCAGTGCTACCCCCGGGACACGGATGAACACTGAAGCTTTCTTT.

This clonotype turned up a few times. The chain recombines TRBV11-1 with TRBJ2-3; D call uncertain. Germline CDR1 and CDR2: SGHAT and FQDESV (reference sequence). V was trimmed by 5 bases and J by 0 bases, leaving 21 bases between them. This CDR3 spans 18 amino acids. CDR3 in DNA: TGTGCCAGCAGCGCTCGTTCTGTCAGGAATACTAGCACAGATACGCAGTATTTT. Its protein product is CASSARSVRNTSTDTQYF. The whole variable domain, remainder taken from reference TRBV11-1 and TRBJ2-3, is EAEVAQSPRYKITEKSQAVAFWCDPISGHATLYWYRQILGQGPELLVQFQDESVVDDSQLPKDRFSAERLKGVDSTLKIQPAELGDSAMYLCASSARSVRNTSTDTQYFGPGTRLTVL.

The rearrangement links TRBV11-2 to TRBJ2-2; D is unresolved. V dropped 3 bases and J dropped 6 bases, with 8 bases sitting between them. Germline lookup yields CDR1 SGHAT and CDR2 FQNNGV. The CDR3 spans 13 residues. CDR3 DNA: TGTGCCAGCAGCTTCAGTATCGCCGGGGAGCTGTTTTTT. As protein: CASSFSIAGELFF.

The V gene is TRBV19, the J gene TRBJ2-5; D perhaps matches TRBD1 (5 bases). CDR3 length: 13 residues. Germline assignment: CDR1 LNHDA and CDR2 SQIVND (reference sequence). V was clipped by 5 bases and J by 2 bases, with 9 bases between them. Here the CDR3 DNA reads TGTGCCAGTAGTGGCAGGGCGCAAGAGACCCAGTACTTC. As protein: CASSGRAQETQYF. The variable domain in full, completed from reference TRBV19 and TRBJ2-5, reads DGGITQSPKYLFRKEGQNVTLSCEQNLNHDAMYWYRQDPGQGLRLIYYSQIVNDFQKGDIAEGYSVSREKKESFPLTVTSAQKNPTAFYLCASSGRAQETQYFGPGTRLLVL.

There are a few counts of this clonotype. The CDR3 nucleotides read TGCGCCAGCAGCCCACAGGGTTGGGAGACCCAGTACTTC. It is translated as CASSPQGWETQYF. The J gene is TRBJ2-5, the V gene TRBV5-1; D possibly corresponds to TRBD1 (6 bases). Germline CDR1 reads SGHRS; CDR2 reads YFSETQ. V shed 4 bases and J shed 5 bases, with 12 bases lying between them. This CDR3 has 13 amino acids.

In this sample, this clonotype turned up once. V is TRBV6-1 and J is TRBJ2-3; D call uncertain. This CDR3 region has 14 residues. The germline CDR1 and CDR2 sequences are MNHNS and SASEGT. V dropped 6 bases and J dropped 5 bases, with 15 bases sitting between them. The CDR3 nucleotides read TGTGCCAGCAGCCACCGCAGCTCGAGAGATACGCAGTATTTT. Translated: CASSHRSSRDTQYF.